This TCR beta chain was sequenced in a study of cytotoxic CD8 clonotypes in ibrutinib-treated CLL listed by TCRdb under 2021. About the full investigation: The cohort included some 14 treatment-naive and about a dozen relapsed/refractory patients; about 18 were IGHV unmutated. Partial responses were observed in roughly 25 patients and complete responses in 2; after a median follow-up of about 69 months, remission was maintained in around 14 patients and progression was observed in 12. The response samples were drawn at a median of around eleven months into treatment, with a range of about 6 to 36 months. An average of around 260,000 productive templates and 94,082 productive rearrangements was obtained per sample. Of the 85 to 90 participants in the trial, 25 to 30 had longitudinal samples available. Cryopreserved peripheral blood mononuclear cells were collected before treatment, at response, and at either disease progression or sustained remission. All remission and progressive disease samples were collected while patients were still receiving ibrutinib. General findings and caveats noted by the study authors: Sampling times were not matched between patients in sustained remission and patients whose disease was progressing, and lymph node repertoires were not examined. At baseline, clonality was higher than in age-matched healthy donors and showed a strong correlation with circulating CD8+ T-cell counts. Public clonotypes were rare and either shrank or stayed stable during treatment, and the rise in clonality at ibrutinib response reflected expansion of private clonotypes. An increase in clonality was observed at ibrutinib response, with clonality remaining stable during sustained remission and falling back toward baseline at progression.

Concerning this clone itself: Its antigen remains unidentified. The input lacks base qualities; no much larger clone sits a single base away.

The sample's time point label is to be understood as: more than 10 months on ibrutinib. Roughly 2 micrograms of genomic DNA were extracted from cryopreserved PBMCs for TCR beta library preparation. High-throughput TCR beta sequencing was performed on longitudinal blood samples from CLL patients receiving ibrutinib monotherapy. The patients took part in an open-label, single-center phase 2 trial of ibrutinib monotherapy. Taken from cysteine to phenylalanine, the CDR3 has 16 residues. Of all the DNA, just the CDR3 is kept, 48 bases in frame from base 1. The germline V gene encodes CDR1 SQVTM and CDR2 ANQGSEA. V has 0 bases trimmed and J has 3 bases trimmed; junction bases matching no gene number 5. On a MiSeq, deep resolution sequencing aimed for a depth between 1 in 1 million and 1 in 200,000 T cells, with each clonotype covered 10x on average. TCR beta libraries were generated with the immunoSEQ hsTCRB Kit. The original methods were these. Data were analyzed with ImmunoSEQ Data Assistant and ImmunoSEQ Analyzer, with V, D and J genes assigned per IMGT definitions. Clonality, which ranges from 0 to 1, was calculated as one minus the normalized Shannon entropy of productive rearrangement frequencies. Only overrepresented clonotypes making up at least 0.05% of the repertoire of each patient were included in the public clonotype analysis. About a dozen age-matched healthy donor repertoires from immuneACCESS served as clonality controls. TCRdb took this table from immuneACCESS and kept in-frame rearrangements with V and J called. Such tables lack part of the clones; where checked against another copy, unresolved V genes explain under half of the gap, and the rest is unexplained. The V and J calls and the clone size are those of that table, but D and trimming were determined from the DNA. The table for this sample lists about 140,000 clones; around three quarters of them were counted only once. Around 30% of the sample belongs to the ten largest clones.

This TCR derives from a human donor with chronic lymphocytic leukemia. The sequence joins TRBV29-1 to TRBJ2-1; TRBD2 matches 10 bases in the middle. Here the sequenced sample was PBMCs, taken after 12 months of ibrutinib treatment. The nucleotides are TGCAGCGTTGAAGAGCCTAGCGGGGGAGGCTACAATGAGCAGTTCTTC. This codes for CSVEEPSGGGYNEQFF.